The clone carrying this T cell receptor (beta chain) was recorded once. Its specificity is not known. The V gene end was trimmed by 0 bases and the J gene end by 6 bases; junction bases not matched to a gene: 4. Germline V gene sequence: CDR1 SGHAT, CDR2 FQNNGV. This CDR3 spans 14 amino acids. The data belong to a study of shared clonotypes between healthy human individuals. Study results and caveats: The donor pool, a small one, limited the genetic and exposure-history diversity represented. Several donors shared about 5% of their naive CD4 clonotypes.

In the study's own analysis: Because ImmunoSEQ provided only junction sequences with no quality scores, the filtering differed. The assay was immunoSEQ multiplex PCR, and TCRdb's table has in-frame clones only and misses some. The DNA was the basis for D and trimming; V, J and clone size are from that table. The sample has some 2.3 million clones; 90% to 95% are singletons. Sample: naive CD4+ T cells from PBMCs. Subset in this sample: CD45RA+ positively selected. The chain is built from TRBV11-2 and TRBJ2-7, with 8 bases that match TRBD2. This receptor was taken from a man aged 18 to 29 in good health. Some clones in this sample may be carry-over from other donors' samples. The CDR3 bases are TGTGCCAGCAGCTTAGAGGGACTAGTGACCGAGCAGTACTTC. Its protein is CASSLEGLVTEQYF.